Below, 28 T cell receptor beta chains from the same sample are listed, as sequenced in a study of preoperative IRX-2 immunotherapy in early breast cancer. Described treatment: preoperative locoregional IRX-2 cytokine immunotherapy. Here immunoSEQ multiplex PCR was the method, and the copy in TCRdb shows in-frame clones only, minus some. The sample lists 25,000 to 30,000 clones, around four fifths occurring once. The starting material was lymph node tissue, obtained after IRX-2 immunotherapy. Source of these receptors: a human donor with breast cancer.

The V gene is TRBV19, the J gene TRBJ1-4; D not resolved. Germline V gene data show CDR1 as LNHDA and CDR2 as SQIVND (reference sequence). This CDR3 comprises 15 residues. V dropped 2 bases and J dropped 0 bases, with 7 bases sitting between them. The CDR3 DNA is TGTGCCAGTAGTATACAAATCGCAACTAATGAAAAACTGTTTTTT. Translated, it gives CASSIQIATNEKLFF. Full variable domain (remainder filled in from reference TRBV19 and TRBJ1-4): DGGITQSPKYLFRKEGQNVTLSCEQNLNHDAMYWYRQDPGQGLRLIYYSQIVNDFQKGDIAEGYSVSREKKESFPLTVTSAQKNPTAFYLCASSIQIATNEKLFFGSGTQLSVL.

The chain employs TRBV29-1 and TRBJ2-5, with 7 bases identical to TRBD2. The length of the CDR3 is 13 residues. The germline gives CDR1 SQVTM, CDR2 ANQGSEA. The V and J ends lost 6 bases and 4 bases, in that order; junction bases with no gene match: 8. CDR3 protein: CSVLTAGRETQYF. DNA for the CDR3: TGCAGCGTCCTGACAGCGGGAAGAGAGACCCAGTACTTC.

This clone occurred once. J is TRBJ2-5 and V is TRBV5-1; 9 bases are a match to TRBD1. The V gene's germline CDR1 is SGHRS and CDR2 YFSETQ. The ends lost 1 base at V and 2 bases at J; junction bases unmatched: 3. This CDR3 has 15 residues. DNA for the CDR3: TGCGCCAGCAGCTTGTGGACAGGGGAGCAAGAGACCCAGTACTTC. Protein: CASSLWTGEQETQYF.

The chain combines TRBV29-1 with TRBJ1-4; D might be TRBD1 (5 bases). CDR3 length: 13 residues. Deletions cut 4 bases from V and 4 bases from J, with 10 bases between. Germline V gene lookup returns CDR1 SQVTM and CDR2 ANQGSEA. The CDR3 nucleotides are TGCAGCGTTGCGAGACAGCTTAATGAAAAACTGTTTTTT. It specifies CSVARQLNEKLFF.

This chain links TRBV6-8 with TRBJ2-2; 8 positions agree with TRBD1. With V trimmed by 5 bases and J by 5 bases, 13 bases remained unmatched. This CDR3 comprises 17 residues. CDR1 MNHGY and CDR2 SAAAGT come from the germline V gene. In DNA form, the CDR3 reads TGTGCCAGCAGTATCCTCTCAGGGGGCGCGGGGACCGGGGAGCTGTTTTTT. Protein product: CASSILSGGAGTGELFF.

The CDR3 is CASSQVGPANEKLFF. Here the CDR3 DNA reads TGCGCCAGCAGCCAAGTAGGTCCAGCTAATGAAAAACTGTTTTTT. This sequence joins TRBV23-1 and TRBJ1-4; unclear D gene. TRBV23-1 has ORF status, its function being uncertain. This CDR3 contains 15 residues. The V end was cut by 6 bases, the J end by 3 bases, with 14 bases between.

The CDR3 reads CASSMGQLSNGYTF. The CDR3 DNA sequence: TGTGCCAGTAGTATGGGACAGCTTTCGAATGGCTACACCTTC. The rearrangement uses TRBV19 and TRBJ1-2; 7 bases are shared with TRBD1. The CDR3 is 14 amino acids. In germline, CDR1 is LNHDA, CDR2 SQIVND (reference sequence). The V gene end was trimmed by 3 bases and the J gene end by 6 bases; junction bases not matched to a gene: 7.

The chain combines TRBV12-5 with TRBJ2-1; D call uncertain. The CDR3 is 15 residues long. From germline, CDR1 is LGHNT and CDR2 FRNRAP. The V and J ends lost 1 base and 8 bases respectively, with 15 bases between them. CDR3 DNA sequence: TGTGCTAGTGGTTTGGGGGCATGGGTTTGGGATGAGCAGTTCTTC. Translating it yields CASGLGAWVWDEQFF.

The CDR3 DNA follows: TGTGCCAGCAGCCTTGGTGGGGGCATGGCTTTCTTT. It specifies CASSLGGGMAFF. The chain uses TRBV14 and TRBJ1-1, with D perhaps matching TRBD1 (6 bases). This CDR3 has 12 amino acids. Trimming took 4 bases from V and 11 from J, leaving 14 bases between them. The germline CDR1 and CDR2 sequences are SGHDN and FVKESK.

This chain connects TRBV11-3 to TRBJ1-4; perhaps TRBD1 as D (5 bases). The CDR3 is 15 amino acids. The V gene lost 2 bases and the J gene lost 4 bases, with 11 bases spanning the gap. Germline values: CDR1 SGHNT, CDR2 YENEEA. CDR3 sequence reads: CASSLTGNSNEKLFF. The CDR3 DNA follows: TGTGCCAGCAGCTTAACAGGAAATAGTAATGAAAAACTGTTTTTT.

J is TRBJ1-4 and V is TRBV6-8; D is possibly TRBD1 (6 bases). The CDR3 runs 15 residues. The V end was cut by 6 bases, the J end by 2 bases, with 13 bases between. From germline, CDR1 is MNHGY and CDR2 SAAAGT. The CDR3 loop is CASRGTGWTNEKLFF. DNA of the CDR3: TGTGCCAGCAGGGGCACAGGGTGGACTAATGAAAAACTGTTTTTT.

The chain is built from TRBV11-3 and TRBJ1-5; no firm D call. V was clipped by 5 bases and J by 6 bases, with 14 bases between them. This CDR3 contains 14 residues. The germline V gene has CDR1 SGHNT and CDR2 YENEEA. The CDR3, as DNA: TGTGCCAGCAGCCCCAACAGAAAAAGTCAGCCCCAGCATTTT. It yields the protein CASSPNRKSQPQHF. Full variable domain (remainder filled in from reference TRBV11-3 and TRBJ1-5): EAGVVQSPRYKIIEKKQPVAFWCNPISGHNTLYWYLQNLGQGPELLIRYENEEAVDDSQLPKDRFSAERLKGVDSTLKIQPAELGDSAVYLCASSPNRKSQPQHFGDGTRLSIL.

The chain carries TRBV27 and TRBJ1-5, with 9 bases aligning to TRBD1. The CDR3 covers 13 residues. Germline V gene data show CDR1 as MNHEY and CDR2 as SMNVEV (reference sequence). V dropped 5 bases and J dropped 7; count of bases not matched to a gene: 3. CDR3 amino acids: CASSPDRGQPQHF. DNA for the CDR3: TGTGCCAGCAGTCCGGACAGGGGACAGCCCCAGCATTTT.

This clone showed up just once. The chain has TRBV18 and TRBJ1-2; a possible D gene is TRBD1 (6 bases). The CDR3 length is 16 residues. V lost 2 bases, J lost 0 bases, and 13 bases lay in between. Germline V gene lookup returns CDR1 KGHSH and CDR2 LQKENI. CDR3 nucleotide sequence: TGTGCCAGCTCACCAGGAGGACAGAGCCCTAACTATGGCTACACCTTC. Encoded protein: CASSPGGQSPNYGYTF.

The J gene is TRBJ1-1, the V gene TRBV28; D not certain. V was cut by 6 bases and J by 0 bases, with 14 bases left in between. CDR3 length: 15 residues. Looked up from germline, CDR1 is MDHEN and CDR2 is SYDVKM. Here the CDR3 reads CASSPPRVMNTEAFF. The CDR3 DNA is TGTGCCAGCAGCCCCCCGCGGGTCATGAACACTGAAGCTTTCTTT.

The V call is TRBV19, the J call TRBJ2-1; TRBD2 aligns across 10 bases. V shed 8 bases and J 2 bases; nucleotides not matched to a gene: 3. Germline loops: CDR1 LNHDA, CDR2 SQIVND (reference sequence). This CDR3 has 14 residues. CDR3 sequence: CASGAGGTYNEQFF. CDR3 in DNA: TGTGCCAGTGGAGCGGGGGGGACCTACAATGAGCAGTTCTTC.

V gene TRBV19 combines with J gene TRBJ2-1; a weak D match, TRBD2 (6 bases). Deletions cut 10 bases from V and 8 bases from J, with 12 bases between. CDR1 and CDR2 (germline): LNHDA, SQIVND (reference sequence). This CDR3 contains 11 residues. Here the CDR3 reads CATGTYDEQFF. The CDR3 DNA follows: TGTGCCACCGGGACTTACGATGAGCAGTTCTTC.

The rearrangement uses TRBV6-8 and TRBJ1-1; no definite D call. Germline V gives CDR1 MNHGY, CDR2 SAAAGT. V dropped 5 bases and J dropped 0 bases, with 10 bases sitting between them. The CDR3 totals 14 residues. The CDR3 is CASSATGMNTEAFF. The DNA of the CDR3 is TGTGCCAGCAGTGCGACTGGGATGAACACTGAAGCTTTCTTT.

The gene calls are TRBV18 and TRBJ1-1, with 7 bases fitting TRBD1. Unmatched junction bases numbered 4, after V lost 2 bases and J lost 4 bases. Germline V CDR1 and CDR2: KGHSH, LQKENI. CDR3 length: 14 amino acids. The CDR3 protein is CASSPNRGGTEAFF. The CDR3 DNA follows: TGTGCCAGCTCACCAAACAGGGGCGGCACTGAAGCTTTCTTT.

Turning to this clone: The junction departs from germline at one end; a sequencing error may be responsible. This sequence joins TRBV6-8 and TRBJ2-7, with TRBD1 as a possible D gene (6 bases). CDR3 size: 14 residues. Germline V CDR1 and CDR2: MNHGY, SAAAGT. Here the CDR3 DNA reads TGTGCCATCAGTGGGGGCACCCACTCCTACGAGCAGTACTTC. It yields the protein CAISGGTHSYEQYF.

J is TRBJ2-2 and V is TRBV6-8; a weak D match, TRBD2 (6 bases). Looked up from germline, CDR1 is MNHGY and CDR2 is SAAAGT. V was clipped by 5 bases and J by 4 bases, with 14 bases between them. The CDR3 has 15 amino acids. The CDR3 sequence: CASSPPGVGTGELFF. CDR3 in DNA: TGTGCCAGCAGTCCCCCGGGGGTAGGCACCGGGGAGCTGTTTTTT.

CDR3 nucleotide sequence: TGTGCCAGCAGCCAATCAAACGCGCGCTACACCTTC. Its protein product is CASSQSNARYTF. The chain couples TRBV16 to TRBJ1-2; D call uncertain. V was cut by 0 bases and J by 9 bases, with 8 bases left in between. Looked up from germline, CDR1 is KGHSY and CDR2 is FQNENV. The CDR3 is 12 amino acids. Based on the CDR3 plus reference TRBV16 and TRBJ1-2, the full variable domain is GEEVAQTPKHLVRGEGQKAKLYCAPIKGHSYVFWYQQVLKNEFKFLISFQNENVFDETGMPKERFSAKCLPNSPCSLEIQATKLEDSAVYFCASSQSNARYTFGSGTRLTVV.

This clone was picked up a small number of times. This chain uses TRBV19 with TRBJ2-7; TRBD2 agrees at 10 bases. Trimming took 5 bases from V and 3 from J; bases not matched to a gene: 19. Germline-derived CDR1 and CDR2 are LNHDA and SQIVND (reference sequence). This CDR3 is built from 19 residues. The CDR3 DNA is TGTGCCAGTAGTCTGGGACCCTTCGGACGGACTAGCGGAGGCTACGAGCAGTACTTC. This gives the protein CASSLGPFGRTSGGYEQYF.

This clone was seen a few times. No DNA is shown, since the ends of the CDR3 on it are uncertain; the CDR3 is the one TCRdb lists. The chain links TRBV18 to TRBJ2-7. Germline V gives CDR1 KGHSH, CDR2 LQKENI. Including both end residues, the CDR3 is 14 amino acids long. The chain's CDR3 is CASSPSSSGHEQYF.

This clone was counted once. The chain carries TRBV19 and TRBJ1-2; D not certain. Germline values: CDR1 LNHDA, CDR2 SQIVND (reference sequence). CDR3 length: 14 residues. Between the trimmed V and J ends, which lost 3 bases and 2 bases, there was a span of 10 bases. The CDR3 DNA reads as TGTGCCAGTAGTATTCGGCAGGAGAACTATGGCTACACCTTC. This translates into CASSIRQENYGYTF. Variable domain in full (rest from reference TRBV19 and TRBJ1-2): DGGITQSPKYLFRKEGQNVTLSCEQNLNHDAMYWYRQDPGQGLRLIYYSQIVNDFQKGDIAEGYSVSREKKESFPLTVTSAQKNPTAFYLCASSIRQENYGYTFGSGTRLTVV.

The V and J genes are TRBV25-1 and TRBJ1-1; TRBD1 is a possible D gene (5 bases). CDR3 size: 14 residues. The V and J ends lost 3 bases and 4 bases respectively, with 12 bases between them. The V gene's germline CDR1 is MGHDK and CDR2 SYGVNS. The CDR3 DNA reads TGTGCCAGCAGTGAGTCCAGGGTGGGCACTGAAGCTTTCTTT. Its translation: CASSESRVGTEAFF.

V usage is TRBV18 and J usage is TRBJ1-2; TRBD1 might be the D (6 bases). This CDR3 contains 17 residues. V was cut by 0 bases and J by 0 bases, with 14 bases left in between. The germline V gene encodes CDR1 KGHSH and CDR2 LQKENI. The CDR3 loop is CASSPPRRGQANYGYTF. The DNA for the CDR3 is TGTGCCAGCTCACCACCACGACGGGGGCAGGCTAACTATGGCTACACCTTC.

The rearrangement links TRBV9 to TRBJ2-1; D gene ambiguous. Germline CDR1 SGDLS, CDR2 YYNGEE. The CDR3 length is 12 residues. Trimming stripped 5 bases from V and 3 bases from J, with 6 bases between. The CDR3 DNA reads as TGTGCCAGCAGTTCAGGCTACAATGAGCAGTTCTTC. It yields the protein CASSSGYNEQFF.